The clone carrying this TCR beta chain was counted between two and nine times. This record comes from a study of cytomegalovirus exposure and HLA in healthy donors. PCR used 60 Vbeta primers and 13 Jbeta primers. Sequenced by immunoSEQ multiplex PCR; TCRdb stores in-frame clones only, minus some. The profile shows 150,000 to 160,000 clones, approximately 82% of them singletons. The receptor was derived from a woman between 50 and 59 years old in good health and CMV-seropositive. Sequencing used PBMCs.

As DNA, the CDR3 is TGTGCCAGCCGTAGCGGGGGCTCCTACAATGAGCAGTTCTTC. This gives the protein CASRSGGSYNEQFF. This chain links TRBV2 with TRBJ2-1, with 9 bases lining up with TRBD2. V shed 8 bases and J 0 bases; nucleotides not matched to a gene: 2. Germline V gene sequence: CDR1 SNHLY, CDR2 FYNNEI. This CDR3 has 14 residues.